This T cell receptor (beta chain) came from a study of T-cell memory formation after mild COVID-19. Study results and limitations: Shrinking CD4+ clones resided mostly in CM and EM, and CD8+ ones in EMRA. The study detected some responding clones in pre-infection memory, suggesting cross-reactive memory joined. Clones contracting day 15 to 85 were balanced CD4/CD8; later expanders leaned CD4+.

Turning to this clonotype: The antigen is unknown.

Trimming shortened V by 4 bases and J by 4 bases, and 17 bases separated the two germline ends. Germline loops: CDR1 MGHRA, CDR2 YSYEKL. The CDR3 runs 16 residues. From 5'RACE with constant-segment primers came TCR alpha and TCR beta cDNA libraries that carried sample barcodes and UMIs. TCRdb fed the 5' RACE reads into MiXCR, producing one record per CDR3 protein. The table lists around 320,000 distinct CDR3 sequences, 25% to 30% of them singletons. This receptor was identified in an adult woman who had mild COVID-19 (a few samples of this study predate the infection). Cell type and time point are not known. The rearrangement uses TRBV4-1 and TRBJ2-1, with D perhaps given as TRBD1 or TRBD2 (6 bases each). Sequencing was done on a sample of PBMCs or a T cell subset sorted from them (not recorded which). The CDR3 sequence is CASSLPPGALYNEQFF. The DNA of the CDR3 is TGCGCCAGCAGCCTCCCCCCGGGGGCCCTATACAATGAGCAGTTCTTC.